This TCR beta chain was found in a study of blood T cell repertoires in COVID-19. On the study more broadly: Both acute and convalescent COVID-19 samples were obtained from the United States, Italy and Spain.

V gave up 4 bases and J gave up 1 base, with 17 bases separating them. The length of the CDR3 is 16 residues. CDR1 and CDR2 from the germline V gene are SGHTA and FQGNSA. As processed by the authors: Reference gene primers were amplified, and this amplification served to estimate nucleated cell counts. Sequenced by immunoSEQ multiplex PCR; TCRdb stores in-frame clones only, minus some. The DNA gave D and trimming, while V, J and clone size come from that table. Among about 110,000 clones listed, 80% to 90% were seen once. This clonotype originated in a human donor in a cohort sampled during active COVID-19. This chain joins TRBV7-2 and TRBJ2-7; D may be TRBD1 (6 bases). The specimen was peripheral blood. CDR3 amino acids: CASSSALDSLSYEQYF. The CDR3 DNA reads TGTGCCAGCAGCTCCGCGCTGGACAGCCTTTCCTACGAGCAGTACTTC.